The 9 T cell receptor beta chains below were found in one sample sequenced in a study of T cells in Graves' hyperthyroidism and ophthalmopathy. There were TCR beta CDR3 regions amplified from RNA transcripts. The HTBI primer set served for first-round RT-PCR of the TCR CDR3. TCRdb re-analysed the multiplex PCR reads in MiXCR, keeping a single row per CDR3 protein. The sample shows 600,000 to 750,000 distinct CDR3 sequences, roughly 17% of them seen only once. The source material was blood. These receptors came from a man in his fifties with Graves' hyperthyroidism.

This clonotype was observed at least ten times. The chain carries TRBV24-1 and TRBJ2-5; 9 bases align to TRBD1. The trim removed 2 bases at V and 4 bases at J, leaving 1 base unmatched. From germline, CDR1 is KGHDR and CDR2 SFDVKD. The CDR3 is made up of 14 amino acids. CDR3 DNA sequence: TGTGCCACCAGTGATTCGGGACAGGGAGAGACCCAGTACTTC. Translating it yields CATSDSGQGETQYF.

This clonotype came up many times. J is TRBJ2-1 and V is TRBV28; unclear D gene. The germline V and J ends were trimmed by 6 bases and 10 bases, with 13 bases remaining between them. CDR3 length: 12 residues. Germline-derived CDR1 and CDR2 are MDHEN and SYDVKM. DNA of the CDR3: TGTGCCAGCAGCTATCAACTTGGAGAGCAGTTCTTC. Amino acid sequence: CASSYQLGEQFF.

This clonotype was counted only a few times. J is TRBJ2-5 and V is TRBV12-3 or TRBV12-4; D is unclear. This CDR3 has 11 residues. With 1 base removed from V and 13 bases from J, the gap between germline ends came to 10 bases. CDR3 sequence: CASSLGGFSYF. CDR3 DNA sequence: TGTGCCAGCAGTTTAGGGGGTTTCTCGTACTTC.

The chain links TRBV12-5 to TRBJ2-1; TRBD1 is a possible D gene (5 bases). V was shortened by 0 bases and J by 5 bases, with 11 bases between the two germline ends. This CDR3 is 15 amino acids long. CDR1 LGHNT and CDR2 FRNRAP come from the germline V gene. CDR3: CASGLVLGRDNEQFF. Written as DNA, the CDR3 is TGTGCTAGTGGTTTGGTACTCGGCAGGGACAATGAGCAGTTCTTC.

V gene TRBV6-2 or TRBV6-3 combines with J gene TRBJ2-3; D call uncertain. The CDR3 spans 11 residues. Trimming stripped 8 bases from V and 6 bases from J, with 9 bases between. The germline V gene encodes CDR1 MNHEY and CDR2 SVGEGT. CDR3 amino acids: CASLTGDTQYF. The CDR3, as DNA: TGTGCCAGCCTCACTGGGGATACGCAGTATTTT.

The sample holds many counts of this clonotype. The chain employs TRBV11-3 and TRBJ2-2, with 12 bases fitting TRBD1. V lost 4 bases and J lost 4; bases outside the gene matches: 13. CDR1 and CDR2 from the germline V gene are SGHNT and YENEEA. The CDR3 loop spans 19 amino acids. For the CDR3, the DNA is TGTGCCAGCAGCTCCTCGTGGAGGGACAGGGGGCACGGCACCGGGGAGCTGTTTTTT. This encodes CASSSSWRDRGHGTGELFF.

This clonotype turned up a few times. The rearrangement uses TRBV11-2 and TRBJ2-2; D uncertain. The V end lost 5 bases, the J end lost 3 bases, and 16 bases lay between the germline ends. From germline, CDR1 is SGHAT and CDR2 FQNNGV. CDR3 length equals 16 residues. The DNA of the CDR3 is TGTGCCAGCAGCCCCCGACCCCGGGCTGACACCGGGGAGCTGTTTTTT. Residues: CASSPRPRADTGELFF.

This clonotype occurred many times. The chain carries TRBV24-1 and TRBJ2-7; unclear D gene. V dropped 2 bases and J dropped 1 base, with 8 bases sitting between them. The germline CDR1 and CDR2 sequences are KGHDR and SFDVKD. CDR3 length equals 14 residues. DNA of the CDR3: TGTGCCACCAGTGATTCCGGTATATCCTACGAGCAGTACTTC. Amino acid sequence: CATSDSGISYEQYF.

The chain uses TRBV3-1 and TRBJ2-2; D remains ambiguous. V was trimmed by 6 bases and J by 5 bases, leaving 7 bases between them. This CDR3 contains 12 residues. Germline V CDR1 and CDR2: LGHDT, YNNKEL (reference sequence). CDR3 amino acids: CASSHSTGELFF. CDR3 DNA: TGTGCCAGCAGTCATTCGACCGGGGAGCTGTTTTTT.